This is a list of T cell receptor beta chains from one sample in a study of blood T cells in healthy people across ages. MiXCR, run by TCRdb on the 5' RACE reads, gives a single entry per CDR3 protein. The sample lists about 970,000 distinct CDR3 sequences; just over 50% were seen once. Sample: blood. The receptors were sampled from a woman aged 60-75 years in good health. CDR3s include the opening cysteine and the closing phenylalanine or tryptophan. A D gene is named only where the DNA matches it firmly. A row's size may be missing; if present it is once, few, many or a size class.

v_gene	d_gene	abundance	j_gene	CDR3nt	CDR3aa
TRBV6-5	-	-	TRBJ2-7	TGTGCCAGCAGTTACGGCCGGGCCCTTAAGCAAAAGGCCCAGTACTTC	CASSYGRALKQKAQYF
TRBV7-6	-	once	TRBJ2-1	TGTGCCAGCAGCTTAGAGGCTAGTCTCTATGAGCAGTTCTTC	CASSLEASLYEQFF
TRBV6-5	-	-	TRBJ2-3	TGTGCCAGCAGTTACGAGGCGAGCAAAAGCACAGATACGCAGTATTTT	CASSYEASKSTDTQYF
TRBV28	TRBD2	-	TRBJ2-7	TGTGCCAGCAGTCGGGCCAGCGGGAGGGTAAACTTCCTCTACGAGCAGTACTTC	CASSRASGRVNFLYEQYF
TRBV5-1	-	-	TRBJ2-7	TGCGCCAGCAAGGGGGTGGGTTCTTCGCCCTACGAGCAGTACTTC	CASKGVGSSPYEQYF
TRBV10-3	-	-	TRBJ2-7	TGTGCCGCAGGGTTTTCTATCCACGAGCAGTACTTC	CAAGFSIHEQYF
TRBV29-1	-	-	TRBJ2-3	TGCAGCGTTGAAACGGACGTTTTCCAAGTGGATCCGCAGTATTTT	CSVETDVFQVDPQYF
TRBV20-1	-	-	TRBJ2-7	TGCAGTGGGGTAGGGCTTACCTACGAGCAGTACTTC	CSGVGLTYEQYF
TRBV6-9	-	-	TRBJ2-1	TGTGCCAGCCTAACCGGGGGAGAGAGGAATGAGCAGTTCTTC	CASLTGGERNEQFF
TRBV14	-	-	TRBJ2-1	TGTGCCAGCAGCCAAGAGATGGTGAACTACAATGAGCAGTTCTTC	CASSQEMVNYNEQFF
TRBV20-1	TRBD2	-	TRBJ2-3	TGCACCGCGGGGGGCACAGATACGCAGTATTTT	CTAGGTDTQYF
TRBV5-4	-	few	TRBJ2-3	TGTGCCAGCAGCTCACGGGGGAGGGATACGCAGTATTTT	CASSSRGRDTQYF
TRBV24-1	TRBD2	-	TRBJ2-7	TGTGCCACCAGTACCTGGCGGGAGGGGAGCGATCAGTACTTC	CATSTWREGSDQYF
TRBV7-2	TRBD1	many	TRBJ1-6	TGTGCCAGCAGGAAGACAGGGATTAATTCACCCCTCCACTTT	CASRKTGINSPLHF
TRBV18	TRBD1	-	TRBJ2-5	TGTGCCAGCTCGGGACAGGCAATTCAAGAGACCCAGTACTTC	CASSGQAIQETQYF
TRBV7-9	-	-	TRBJ1-5	TGTGCCAGCAGCTTAGGTTCGGGCCGAGGACAGCCCCAGCATTTT	CASSLGSGRGQPQHF
TRBV29-1	-	-	TRBJ2-7	TGCAGCGTTGAACGGGGCGCAAGGTACGAGCAGTACTTC	CSVERGARYEQYF
TRBV12-3/TRBV12-4	TRBD2	-	TRBJ2-1	TGTGCCAGCAGTCCAACGTACAGCGGGAGCTACAATGAGCAGTTCTTC	CASSPTYSGSYNEQFF
TRBV11-2	-	-	TRBJ2-7	TGTGCCAGCAGCTTAGTCTGGGATGTTTACGAGCAGTACTTC	CASSLVWDVYEQYF
TRBV5-6	-	-	TRBJ2-7	TGTGCCAGCAGCCTAAGACGGGCCACTGAGCAGTACTTC	CASSLRRATEQYF
TRBV7-3	TRBD1	few	TRBJ2-7	TGTGCCAGCGGTCCGGGACAGGGGGCTTCCGAGCAGTACTTC	CASGPGQGASEQYF
TRBV12-3/TRBV12-4	-	-	TRBJ1-5	TGTGCCAGACGCGGTAGCCAGCCCCAGCATTTT	CARRGSQPQHF
TRBV24-1	TRBD1	few	TRBJ2-1	TGTGCCACCAGTGATCCCATACAGGGGATGGACAATGAGCAGTTCTTC	CATSDPIQGMDNEQFF
TRBV15	TRBD2	few	TRBJ2-7	TGTGCCACCAGCGGAACCGGGACTAGCGGGAAAACCTACGAGCAGTACTTC	CATSGTGTSGKTYEQYF
TRBV20-1	-	few	TRBJ2-1	TGCAGTGCTAGGTCCCCTTCTGGCGGTCCTTCCTACAATGAGCAGTTCTTC	CSARSPSGGPSYNEQFF
TRBV3-1	-	-	TRBJ2-7	TGTGCCAGCAGCCAAGGCGTGGTTCCAGGAGCCTACGAGCAGTACTTC	CASSQGVVPGAYEQYF
TRBV9	-	-	TRBJ2-3	TGTGCCAGCAGCGTAGTTCCCGGTATGGATACGCAGTATTTT	CASSVVPGMDTQYF
TRBV20-1	-	few	TRBJ1-2	TGCAGTGCTAGAATGGGACATTACCCATATGGCTACACCTTC	CSARMGHYPYGYTF
TRBV10-3	-	once	TRBJ2-7	TGTGCCATCAGTGAAGAATGGGTGGGGGTTGGCGAGCAGTACTTC	CAISEEWVGVGEQYF
TRBV2	-	-	TRBJ2-3	TGTGCCAGCAGTGAAGCGCTTCGGCTAGCGAAAGATACGCAGTATTTT	CASSEALRLAKDTQYF
TRBV7-2	TRBD2	-	TRBJ2-1	TGTGCCAGCAGCGCAACTAGCGGAGTATCCTACAATGAGCAGTTCTTC	CASSATSGVSYNEQFF
TRBV4-3	-	few	TRBJ2-7	TGCGCCAGCAGCCAGGGACTCCAGTCCTACGAGCAGTACTTC	CASSQGLQSYEQYF
TRBV20-1	TRBD1	-	TRBJ2-5	TGCAGTGCTTACAGGGGCGGATACAATGAGCAGTACTTC	CSAYRGGYNEQYF
TRBV20-1	TRBD2	-	TRBJ2-1	TGCAGTGCTAGAGATCCAGCGGGGGGGCAGTACGAGCAGTTCTTC	CSARDPAGGQYEQFF
TRBV14	TRBD1	-	TRBJ1-2	TGTGCCAGCAGCGCCCACAGGGGACAGGCCTATGGCTACACCTTC	CASSAHRGQAYGYTF
TRBV28	-	-	TRBJ1-2	TGTGCCAGCAGCCTGTCAGGAGGTGGGGTGTATGGCTACACCTTC	CASSLSGGGVYGYTF
TRBV4-3	-	-	TRBJ2-7	TGCGCCAGCAGTTTTCGGGACACCACCTACGAGCAGTACTTC	CASSFRDTTYEQYF
TRBV30	-	-	TRBJ2-7	TGTGCCTGGAGTTTTGGGTCAGGGTTCCGGAACGAGCAGTACTTC	CAWSFGSGFRNEQYF
TRBV28	TRBD2	-	TRBJ2-3	TGTGCCAGCAGTTCTCCTAGCGGGGCGAGCACAGATACGCAGTATTTT	CASSSPSGASTDTQYF
TRBV15	-	few	TRBJ2-7	TGTGCCACCAGCTCCGACAGCTCCTACGAGCAGTACTTC	CATSSDSSYEQYF
TRBV6-5	TRBD1	few	TRBJ1-6	TGTGCCAGCAGTTACTCGACAGGGGGCCGTAATTCACCCCTCCACTTT	CASSYSTGGRNSPLHF
TRBV5-1	TRBD2	few	TRBJ2-3	TGCGCCAGCAGACCAGCGGGAGATCCAGATACGCAGTATTTT	CASRPAGDPDTQYF
TRBV6-1	-	-	TRBJ2-5	TGTGCCAGCAGTGAAGCGCAGGGGTACCAAGAGACCCAGTACTTC	CASSEAQGYQETQYF
TRBV20-1	-	few	TRBJ2-7	TGCAGTGCTAGAGATAAACCTTTCGCGGGTCCCTACGAGCAGTACTTC	CSARDKPFAGPYEQYF
TRBV5-1	TRBD2	-	TRBJ2-7	TGCGCCAGCAGCTTGCAGACTAGCGGGAGATGGAACGAGCAGTACTTC	CASSLQTSGRWNEQYF
TRBV5-1	-	-	TRBJ2-6	TGCGCCAGCAGCTTGGTGGGGGACTCTGGGGCCAACGTCCTGACTTTC	CASSLVGDSGANVLTF
TRBV12-3/TRBV12-4	-	-	TRBJ1-1	TGTGCCAGCAGTTTAATAAGGGAACAAGCTTTCTTT	CASSLIREQAFF
TRBV4-2	-	few	TRBJ1-2	TGTGCCAGCAGCCGAGGGCTCCGGGACTCTGGGCGCTATGGCTACACCTTC	CASSRGLRDSGRYGYTF
TRBV5-1	-	few	TRBJ2-1	TGCGCCAGCAGCATACAGGGTAACAATGAGCAGTTCTTC	CASSIQGNNEQFF
TRBV5-1	TRBD2	-	TRBJ2-3	TGCGCCAGCAGCTCCTCGGTTAGCGGGGTCACAGATACGCAGTATTTT	CASSSSVSGVTDTQYF
TRBV7-2	TRBD2	-	TRBJ2-5	TGTGCCAGCAGCAGCCAGACTAGCGGGAGTGGGGAGACCCAGTACTTC	CASSSQTSGSGETQYF
TRBV27	-	-	TRBJ1-6	TGTGCCAGCAGTTTCCAGCATAATTCACCCCTCCACTTT	CASSFQHNSPLHF
TRBV25-1	TRBD2	-	TRBJ2-2	TGTGCCAGCAGTGTTGCGGGACTAGCAGGGGGGAACACCGGGGAGCTGTTTTTT	CASSVAGLAGGNTGELFF
TRBV9	TRBD2	few	TRBJ2-1	TGTGCCAGCAGCCCGTCAGCTAGCGGGAGCTCCTACAATGAGCAGTTCTTC	CASSPSASGSSYNEQFF
TRBV3-1	-	few	TRBJ2-5	TGTGCCAGCAGCCAGCCGCAGACAATCCAAGAGACCCAGTACTTC	CASSQPQTIQETQYF
TRBV20-1	TRBD2	-	TRBJ2-1	TGCAGTGCGCCCAATCCGGGACTAGCGGGAGGGCCGAACAATGAGCAGTTCTTC	CSAPNPGLAGGPNNEQFF